The sequence of this T cell receptor beta chain was determined in a study of metastatic and nonmetastatic thyroid tumors. As for the study in general: A comparison of repertoires was made across blood and tumor or nodule tissue from malignant and benign thyroid patients. Study-wide points: Malignant thyroid tumors reportedly exceeded benign nodules significantly in TCR beta diversity, with the difference appearing in blood and tumor.

Methods used by the authors: Variation in CDR3 across clinicopathological groups served as the basis for constructing a distant-metastasis classifier in papillary thyroid cancer. TCRdb re-called clones via MiXCR from the PCR reads. In this record, the V and J calls reflect TCRdb's handling and not the investigators' own analysis. This table has 30,000 to 50,000 clones, 13% appearing once. The entire patient cohort was treatment-naive prior to thyroid surgery. This clone was detected only a few times. The antigen remains unidentified. The sample consisted of blood. This sequence originates from a female donor with papillary thyroid cancer or a benign thyroid nodule (not recorded which). Some clones in this sample may be carry-over from other donors' samples.

The CDR3, as DNA: TGTGCCAGCAGTCCAGTTGGCCGGAACTATGGCTACACCTTC. Amino acids: CASSPVGRNYGYTF. The rearrangement links TRBV27 to TRBJ1-2; D is uncertain. V was shortened by 5 bases and J by 2 bases, with 12 bases between the two germline ends. Germline V gene sequence: CDR1 MNHEY, CDR2 SMNVEV (reference sequence). The CDR3 extends over 14 amino acids.